This TCR beta chain was recorded in a study of blood T cell repertoires in COVID-19. Study context: Sites across the United States, Italy and Spain contributed samples from acute and convalescent COVID-19.

This CDR3 spans 16 amino acids. Losses at the gene ends were 1 base for V and 2 bases for J; bases not matched to a gene: 5. Germline values: CDR1 LGHNA, CDR2 YNFKEQ. Here immunoSEQ multiplex PCR was the method, and the copy in TCRdb shows in-frame clones only, minus some. This table has some 45,000 clones, 86% appearing once. V is TRBV4-2 and J is TRBJ2-3; the match to TRBD2 covers 8 bases. The receptor comes from a human donor in a cohort sampled during active COVID-19. Specimen: peripheral blood. In nucleotides, the CDR3 is TGTGCCAGCAGCCAAGTGGACGGGGGGGCCACAGATACGCAGTATTTT. Translating gives CASSQVDGGATDTQYF.